The present entry profiles one T cell receptor (beta chain) with its context. As yet, its antigen is unknown. V lost 6 bases to trimming and J lost 5 bases, with 10 bases between them. The CDR3 sequence is 12 residues long. In germline, CDR1 is MNHEY, CDR2 SMNVEV (reference sequence). This record belongs to a study of cytomegalovirus exposure and HLA in healthy donors. Whole-study context: Early release data held some 80 million unique TCRs from HLA-typed donors. For the approximately 410 genotyped donors, roughly 81% fell within the Caucasian-associated ancestry cluster.

PCR primers comprised 60 Vbeta and 13 Jbeta primers. TCRdb keeps only in-frame clones here, not all; method: immunoSEQ multiplex PCR. The table lists around 80,000 clones, over 65% of them singletons. Study-level results: Reported performance of the classifier showed diagnosis of cytomegalovirus status with high specificity and sensitivity.

The sequence was obtained from a man aged 40-49 years in good health and CMV-seropositive. Material for sequencing was PBMCs. The chain employs TRBV27 and TRBJ2-5, with D unresolved. In DNA, the CDR3 is TGTGCCAGCAGCCCGGGTGGGGAGACCCAGTACTTC. It is translated as CASSPGGETQYF.